One and the same sample provided the 17 T cell receptor beta chains below, sequenced in a study of identical twins. TCRdb re-analysed the 5' RACE reads in MiXCR, keeping a single row per CDR3 protein. The repertoire holds 1.5 million to 2 million distinct CDR3 sequences, with about 32% as singletons. Sequencing input: cord blood. The receptor source for this set is a newborn girl in good health.

The J gene is TRBJ2-1, the V gene TRBV2; 7 bases are shared with TRBD2. The CDR3 is 12 residues long. Per the germline V gene, CDR1 is SNHLY and CDR2 is FYNNEI. V lost 6 bases to trimming and J lost 6 bases; unmatched junction nucleotides: 2. In DNA form, the CDR3 reads TGTGCCAGCAGGACTAGCCCCAATGAGCAGTTCTTC. This codes for CASRTSPNEQFF.

This clonotype was found a few times. V is TRBV28 and J is TRBJ2-7, with 10 bases aligning to TRBD1. Looked up from germline, CDR1 is MDHEN and CDR2 is SYDVKM. The CDR3 length is 15 residues. Trimming removed 6 bases from V and 1 base from J; junction bases left unmatched: 6. In nucleotides, the CDR3 is TGTGCCAGCAGGCTGACAGGGGGCTCATCCTACGAGCAGTACTTC. Translated: CASRLTGGSSYEQYF.

This clonotype was picked up a small number of times. The chain combines TRBV3-1 with TRBJ2-7; D is uncertain. There are 14 residues in the CDR3. Germline loops: CDR1 LGHDT, CDR2 YNNKEL (reference sequence). The V end was cut by 1 base, the J end by 7 bases, with 14 bases between. The CDR3 coding sequence is TGTGCCAGCAGCCAAGGGGGTTTTGGCGATGAGCAGTACTTC. Encoded protein: CASSQGGFGDEQYF.

This clonotype has a handful of counts. The chain combines TRBV11-2 with TRBJ1-1, with 8 nucleotides matching TRBD1. The V gene end was trimmed by 4 bases and the J gene end by 3 bases; junction bases not matched to a gene: 7. From germline, CDR1 is SGHAT and CDR2 FQNNGV. CDR3 size: 15 residues. In nucleotides, the CDR3 is TGTGCCAGCAGCTGGACAGGGAGAGAGTACACTGAAGCTTTCTTT. It specifies CASSWTGREYTEAFF.

V and J are TRBV10-3 and TRBJ2-5, with D perhaps TRBD2 (7 bases). This CDR3 is 13 amino acids long. The V end was cut by 9 bases, the J end by 3 bases, with 14 bases between. Per the germline V gene, CDR1 is ENHRY and CDR2 is SYGVKD. The CDR3 DNA follows: TGTGCCATTGGGGGAGGGGGAGAAGAGACCCAGTACTTC. Protein product: CAIGGGGEETQYF.

The genes are TRBV12-3 or TRBV12-4 and TRBJ2-5, with D perhaps matching TRBD1 or TRBD2 (5 bases each). CDR3 length: 13 amino acids. The germline V and J ends were trimmed by 9 bases and 11 bases, with 22 bases remaining between them. The CDR3 DNA is TGTGCCAGTAGTCCGGGACGCAGGGCTGAGCAGTACTTC. This translates into CASSPGRRAEQYF.

This clonotype showed up many times. CDR3 amino acids: CAISDGSGRGDEQYF. The CDR3 nucleotides are TGTGCCATCAGTGACGGTTCGGGACGGGGCGACGAGCAGTACTTC. The chain combines TRBV10-3 with TRBJ2-7; tentatively, D is TRBD1 or TRBD2 (5 bases each). Per germline, CDR1 ENHRY and CDR2 SYGVKD. V lost 3 bases, J lost 5 bases, and 17 bases lay in between. CDR3 size: 15 residues.

The chain joins TRBV20-1 to TRBJ2-5, with 9 positions matching TRBD1. The germline V gene has CDR1 DFQATT and CDR2 SNEGSKA (reference sequence). The CDR3 is 13 amino acids. The junction had 4 bases not matched to a gene; V was cut back by 4 bases and J by 4 bases. The CDR3 nucleotides are TGCAGTGCTAAGGACAGGGGCGTAGAGACCCAGTACTTC. The encoded protein is CSAKDRGVETQYF.

The gene calls are TRBV27 and TRBJ2-7; D uncertain. This CDR3 has 15 residues. In germline, CDR1 is MNHEY, CDR2 SMNVEV (reference sequence). The V gene lost 1 base and the J gene lost 2 bases, with 12 bases spanning the gap. As DNA, the CDR3 is TGTGCCAGCAGTTTATTGGGCCGATCAGCCTACGAGCAGTACTTC. This translates into CASSLLGRSAYEQYF.

The table lists this clonotype with a few counts. J is TRBJ1-6 and V is TRBV3-1, with D hard to call. Germline loops: CDR1 LGHDT, CDR2 YNNKEL (reference sequence). The ends were cut back, 5 bases at V and 10 bases at J, with 12 bases in the middle. This CDR3 spans 13 amino acids. The CDR3 nucleotides read TGTGCCAGCAGCAAGAGCCCTGGCTCACCCCTCCACTTT. It specifies CASSKSPGSPLHF.

The chain has TRBV4-2 and TRBJ2-1; D is uncertain. The CDR3 sequence is 16 residues long. Germline V gives CDR1 LGHNA, CDR2 YNFKEQ. V gave up 4 bases and J gave up 1 base, with 14 bases separating them. The CDR3 DNA follows: TGTGCCAGCAGCCCGTCTCTTCAGGCTTCCTACAATGAGCAGTTCTTC. Amino acid sequence: CASSPSLQASYNEQFF.

The chain couples TRBV9 to TRBJ2-7; 10 nucleotides align to TRBD2. J was trimmed by 7 bases and V by 0 bases; bases with no gene match: 7. Germline V lookup: CDR1 SGDLS, CDR2 YYNGEE. This CDR3 is built from 15 residues. The CDR3 DNA sequence: TGTGCCAGCAGCGTAGGGCTAGCGGGGGCCAATGAGCAGTACTTC. It specifies CASSVGLAGANEQYF.

This clonotype has at least ten counts. The chain has TRBV9 and TRBJ2-1; 9 bases map to TRBD2. V gave up 5 bases and J gave up 6 bases; unmatched junction bases: 9. This CDR3 contains 15 residues. Germline V CDR1 and CDR2: SGDLS, YYNGEE. The DNA of the CDR3 is TGTGCCAGCAGTATGGGACTAGCACCCCGCAATGAGCAGTTCTTC. Amino acids: CASSMGLAPRNEQFF.

The gene calls are TRBV6-5 and TRBJ2-7; TRBD2 is a possible D gene (6 bases). V lost 6 bases and J lost 0, with 15 bases in between. CDR1 and CDR2 from the germline V gene are MNHEY and SVGAGI. The CDR3 totals 15 residues. CDR3 bases: TGTGCCAGCAGCTCTCGGGGGACGGGCTCCTACGAGCAGTACTTC. It translates to CASSSRGTGSYEQYF.

This clonotype occurred once. The chain has TRBV12-3 or TRBV12-4 and TRBJ2-6, with D perhaps TRBD1 (6 bases). This CDR3 comprises 17 residues. With 5 bases removed from V and 1 base from J, the gap between germline ends came to 15 bases. CDR3 region: CASSPGTPSSGANVLTF. The CDR3 DNA reads as TGTGCCAGCAGTCCCGGGACACCATCTTCTGGGGCCAACGTCCTGACTTTC.

In this sample, this clonotype turned up a few times. The chain combines TRBV4-1 with TRBJ2-5; maybe TRBD2 (6 bases). The end of the DNA fits TRBJ2-7 better, so the J call may be wrong. Germline assignment: CDR1 MGHRA and CDR2 YSYEKL. The CDR3 is 14 residues long. The CDR3 region is CASSRDGAAGEQYF. DNA for the CDR3: TGCGCCAGCAGCAGGGACGGGGCAGCGGGCGAGCAGTACTTC.

The CDR3 is CASSVAGDHYEQYF. The CDR3 coding sequence is TGTGCCAGCAGCGTAGCGGGAGACCACTACGAGCAGTACTTC. This chain joins TRBV9 and TRBJ2-7; perhaps TRBD2 as D (6 bases). The CDR3 loop spans 14 amino acids. Between the trimmed V and J ends, which lost 0 bases and 3 bases, there was a span of 10 bases. The germline CDR1 and CDR2 sequences are SGDLS and YYNGEE.